A single sample gave rise to the 30 T cell receptor beta chains below, sequenced in a study of human thymus T cells. The assay was immunoSEQ multiplex PCR, and TCRdb's table has in-frame clones only and misses some. Counted here are around 130,000 clones, around 94% occurring once; the ten biggest clones make up 0.02% to 0.025%. Corrective heart surgery yielded resections, and these provided the thymus tissue. The source material was thymus tissue. These receptors all stem from a boy under two years old with a congenital heart defect but otherwise immunologically healthy.

This chain joins TRBV28 and TRBJ1-1; D is unresolved. Per germline, CDR1 MDHEN and CDR2 SYDVKM. Between the trimmed V and J ends, which lost 7 bases and 0 bases, there was a span of 15 bases. The CDR3 is 15 residues long. The chain's CDR3 is CASTTSSGLNTEAFF. CDR3 nucleotide sequence: TGTGCCAGCACCACATCCTCCGGGTTGAACACTGAAGCTTTCTTT.

This chain uses TRBV7-8 with TRBJ1-6; 7 bases fit TRBD1. From germline, CDR1 is SGHVS and CDR2 FQNEAQ. The V and J ends lost 4 bases and 2 bases, in that order; junction bases with no gene match: 8. The CDR3 consists of 17 residues. The CDR3 here is CASSSTTGAAYNSPLHF. CDR3 DNA sequence: TGTGCCAGCAGCTCTACAACAGGGGCCGCCTATAATTCACCCCTCCACTTT. Full variable domain (remainder filled in from reference TRBV7-8 and TRBJ1-6): GAGVSQSPRYKVAKRGQDVALRCDPISGHVSLFWYQQALGQGPEFLTYFQNEAQLDKSGLPSDRFFAERPEGSVSTLKIQRTQQEDSAVYLCASSSTTGAAYNSPLHFGNGTRLTVT.

This chain joins TRBV7-2 and TRBJ2-7; D is unclear. The CDR3 runs 11 residues. Germline assignment: CDR1 SGHTA and CDR2 FQGNSA. V lost 1 base and J 6 bases, leaving 4 bases between the germline ends. The chain's CDR3 is CASSLGAEQYF. The CDR3, as DNA: TGTGCCAGCAGCTTAGGAGCCGAGCAGTACTTC. Using reference TRBV7-2 and TRBJ2-7 for the parts outside the CDR3, the full variable domain is GAGVSQSPSNKVTEKGKDVELRCDPISGHTALYWYRQSLGQGLEFLIYFQGNSAPDKSGLPSDRFSAERTGGSVSTLTIQRTQQEDSAVYLCASSLGAEQYFGPGTRLTVT.

This chain joins TRBV5-4 and TRBJ2-1; 7 nucleotides align to TRBD1. Germline V gene data show CDR1 as SGHNT and CDR2 as YYREEE (reference sequence). V shed 2 bases and J 3 bases; nucleotides not matched to a gene: 5. The CDR3 length is 15 residues. CDR3 amino acids: CASSFDRALYNEQFF. The CDR3 nucleotides are TGTGCCAGCAGCTTTGACAGGGCACTCTACAATGAGCAGTTCTTC.

This clone was seen only once. The chain is built from TRBV28 and TRBJ1-2, with D hard to call. Germline V gene data show CDR1 as MDHEN and CDR2 as SYDVKM. V lost 6 bases, J lost 3 bases, and 14 bases lay in between. The CDR3 loop spans 14 amino acids. Written as DNA, the CDR3 is TGTGCCAGCAGCCCCAAGTTGATAGACTATGGCTACACCTTC. Amino acid sequence: CASSPKLIDYGYTF.

The chain joins TRBV6-5 to TRBJ1-2; D may be TRBD1 (6 bases). This CDR3 has 15 residues. Germline V gene data show CDR1 as MNHEY and CDR2 as SVGAGI. V was clipped by 0 bases and J by 7 bases, with 15 bases between them. The CDR3 region has the DNA TGTGCCAGCAGTTACTCGTTGCAGGGGAGGGGTGGCTACACCTTC. This sequence encodes CASSYSLQGRGGYTF.

The rearrangement links TRBV27 to TRBJ1-6, with 8 bases fitting TRBD1. CDR1 and CDR2 (germline): MNHEY, SMNVEV (reference sequence). The CDR3 loop spans 16 amino acids. V dropped 4 bases and J dropped 7; count of bases not matched to a gene: 9. The CDR3 spells CASSSKDREENSPLHF. CDR3 DNA sequence: TGTGCCAGCAGTTCCAAGGACAGGGAAGAAAATTCACCCCTCCACTTT.

V is TRBV5-1 and J is TRBJ1-4; 12 bases align to TRBD1. Germline lookup yields CDR1 SGHRS and CDR2 YFSETQ. This CDR3 comprises 16 residues. V dropped 4 bases and J dropped 7; count of bases not matched to a gene: 8. The CDR3 DNA is TGCGCCAGCAGCCCATCGGGACAGGGGGCGCGTGAAAAACTGTTTTTT. Protein sequence: CASSPSGQGAREKLFF.

The chain has TRBV28 and TRBJ2-5, with 10 bases identical to TRBD2. The length of the CDR3 is 15 residues. Germline trimming cut 6 bases from V and 2 bases from J; bases unmatched to any gene: 6. The germline V gene encodes CDR1 MDHEN and CDR2 SYDVKM. The CDR3 loop is CASRLAGGPQETQYF. The CDR3 region has the DNA TGTGCCAGCAGATTAGCGGGGGGTCCTCAAGAGACCCAGTACTTC.

The chain uses TRBV11-3 and TRBJ2-3; no reliable D call. The ends were cut back, 3 bases at V and 5 bases at J, with 9 bases in the middle. Germline loops: CDR1 SGHNT, CDR2 YENEEA. The CDR3 consists of 13 residues. The CDR3 region is CASSLKAGDTQYF. In nucleotides, the CDR3 is TGTGCCAGCAGCTTGAAGGCCGGAGATACGCAGTATTTT.

The chain combines TRBV4-1 with TRBJ2-7; D possibly corresponds to TRBD1 (6 bases). The length of the CDR3 is 17 residues. Germline V gives CDR1 MGHRA, CDR2 YSYEKL. Trimming left V 1 base short and J 2 bases short, with 18 bases between. The CDR3 spells CASSQAGTSVKTYEQYF. In DNA, the CDR3 is TGCGCCAGCAGCCAAGCGGGGACAAGTGTGAAGACCTACGAGCAGTACTTC.

This clone was detected once. V gene TRBV14 combines with J gene TRBJ2-1, with TRBD1 matching 9 bases. The CDR3 is 15 amino acids. V shed 6 bases and J 4 bases; nucleotides not matched to a gene: 7. CDR1 and CDR2 (germline): SGHDN, FVKESK. CDR3 amino acids: CASSRRDREYNEQFF. DNA of the CDR3: TGTGCCAGCAGTCGCCGGGACAGGGAATACAATGAGCAGTTCTTC.

CDR3 nucleotide sequence: TGTGCCAGCAGCTTTAGCGGGGGGGCCTCAGATACGCAGTATTTT. Amino acid sequence: CASSFSGGASDTQYF. This rearrangement joins TRBV7-3 to TRBJ2-3; 11 bases are a match to TRBD2. CDR3 length: 15 amino acids. Germline CDR1 reads SGHTA; CDR2 reads FQGTGA. V lost 3 bases, J lost 4 bases, and 3 bases stayed unmatched. The full variable domain, with the rest looked up from reference TRBV7-3 and TRBJ2-3, is GAGVSQTPSNKVTEKGKYVELRCDPISGHTALYWYRQSLGQGPEFLIYFQGTGAADDSGLPNDRFFAVRPEGSVSTLKIQRTERGDSAVYLCASSFSGGASDTQYFGPGTRLTVL.

The chain links TRBV2 to TRBJ2-5; maybe TRBD2 (6 bases). CDR3 length: 14 amino acids. V was shortened by 8 bases and J by 4 bases, with 17 bases between the two germline ends. The germline CDR1 and CDR2 sequences are SNHLY and FYNNEI. DNA of the CDR3: TGTGCCAGCGTAAACCGGGACTGGGGAGAGACCCAGTACTTC. It specifies CASVNRDWGETQYF.

In this sample, this clone turned up once. The chain combines TRBV11-2 with TRBJ2-2; D unresolved. Germline loops: CDR1 SGHAT, CDR2 FQNNGV. Deletions cut 0 bases from V and 5 bases from J, with 10 bases between. The CDR3 totals 15 residues. The CDR3 sequence: CASSLEPRYTGELFF. As DNA, the CDR3 is TGTGCCAGCAGCTTAGAGCCCAGGTATACCGGGGAGCTGTTTTTT.

This clone appeared a single time. V gene TRBV2 combines with J gene TRBJ2-5, with TRBD2 identical over 10 bases. Germline V lookup: CDR1 SNHLY, CDR2 FYNNEI. Germline trimming cut 6 bases from V and 4 bases from J; bases unmatched to any gene: 11. This CDR3 is built from 16 residues. The CDR3 loop is CASRPQAGGPGETQYF. DNA for the CDR3: TGTGCCAGCAGACCCCAAGCGGGGGGGCCGGGAGAGACCCAGTACTTC.

The rearrangement links TRBV6-5 to TRBJ2-7; D remains unclear. From germline, CDR1 is MNHEY and CDR2 SVGAGI. This CDR3 is built from 13 residues. V lost 0 bases, J lost 3 bases, and 6 bases lay in between. CDR3 nucleotide sequence: TGTGCCAGCAGTTACTCACGCAGCTACGAGCAGTACTTC. As protein: CASSYSRSYEQYF.

This clone occurred a few times. The V call is TRBV27, the J call TRBJ2-7, with 7 nucleotides matching TRBD1. Germline loops: CDR1 MNHEY, CDR2 SMNVEV (reference sequence). The CDR3 is made up of 14 amino acids. V shed 5 bases, J shed 2 bases, and the junction held 6 bases outside the gene matches. CDR3 sequence (DNA): TGTGCCAGCAGTACGGGACAGCCCCCCTACGAGCAGTACTTC. Translated, it gives CASSTGQPPYEQYF.

This rearrangement joins TRBV5-5 to TRBJ2-7, with D possibly being TRBD1 or TRBD2 (5 bases each). This CDR3 comprises 15 residues. CDR1 is SGHKS, CDR2 YYEKEE, per germline (reference sequence). V lost 7 bases and J lost 0, with 17 bases in between. The CDR3 sequence: CASEAKGPSSYEQYF. The CDR3 DNA reads TGTGCCAGCGAGGCTAAGGGACCCAGCTCCTACGAGCAGTACTTC.

The genes are TRBV7-2 and TRBJ2-2; the D is unclear. V was pared by 2 bases and J by 1 base, with 20 bases between. Germline assignment: CDR1 SGHTA and CDR2 FQGNSA. This CDR3 comprises 19 residues. CDR3 coding DNA: TGTGCCAGCAGCTTAAACACTGGGAAAGGAATCTTGAACACCGGGGAGCTGTTTTTT. Translating it yields CASSLNTGKGILNTGELFF.

Only one count was recorded for this clone. The chain carries TRBV7-2 and TRBJ1-2, with TRBD1 identical over 7 bases. From germline, CDR1 is SGHTA and CDR2 FQGNSA. V shed 7 bases, J shed 4 bases, and the junction held 18 bases outside the gene matches. The CDR3 is 17 residues long. CDR3 in DNA: TGTGCCAGCACCCCAATAGCCCAAACAGGGGTGGGCTATGGCTACACCTTC. Amino acid sequence: CASTPIAQTGVGYGYTF.

The rearrangement joins TRBV7-8 to TRBJ2-3; 13 bases line up with TRBD2. The V segment lost 3 bases and the J segment 4 bases; nucleotides outside the gene matches: 7. CDR3 size: 17 residues. Germline CDR1 is SGHVS and CDR2 is FQNEAQ. The CDR3 reads CASSFWTSGGRADTQYF. CDR3 nucleotide sequence: TGTGCCAGCAGCTTCTGGACTAGCGGGGGAAGGGCAGATACGCAGTATTTT.

The rearrangement links TRBV4-1 to TRBJ2-5, with D maybe TRBD2 (6 bases). Looked up from germline, CDR1 is MGHRA and CDR2 is YSYEKL. V gave up 3 bases and J gave up 4 bases, with 12 bases separating them. CDR3 length: 14 residues. Here the CDR3 reads CASSHGGGGETQYF. CDR3 nucleotide sequence: TGCGCCAGCAGCCATGGGGGAGGAGGAGAGACCCAGTACTTC.

Only a few counts were recorded for this clone. V usage is TRBV2 and J usage is TRBJ1-4; no definite D call. Germline V gene sequence: CDR1 SNHLY, CDR2 FYNNEI. The CDR3 totals 14 residues. V was cut by 6 bases and J by 7 bases, with 15 bases left in between. The CDR3 loop reads CASRYKSNGEKLFF. The CDR3 coding sequence is TGTGCCAGCAGGTACAAGAGCAACGGTGAAAAACTGTTTTTT.

This chain joins TRBV6-5 and TRBJ2-7; TRBD2 aligns across 8 bases. This CDR3 region has 15 residues. V was pared by 0 bases and J by 4 bases, with 5 bases of the junction left unmatched. The V gene's germline CDR1 is MNHEY and CDR2 SVGAGI. CDR3 bases: TGTGCCAGCAGTTACTCCGGGGGGGCTGGGTACGAGCAGTACTTC. Translating it yields CASSYSGGAGYEQYF.

The chain combines TRBV10-3 with TRBJ1-6; D is unclear. The CDR3 runs 13 residues. In germline, CDR1 is ENHRY, CDR2 SYGVKD. V dropped 7 bases and J dropped 9 bases, with 13 bases sitting between them. The CDR3 protein is CAIKPVLSSPLHF. The CDR3 nucleotides read TGTGCCATCAAGCCGGTTCTAAGTTCACCCCTCCACTTT.

This chain uses TRBV6-1 with TRBJ2-7, with D uncertain. Per germline, CDR1 MNHNS and CDR2 SASEGT. The CDR3 is 15 amino acids. V was trimmed by 6 bases and J by 4 bases, leaving 19 bases between them. CDR3: CASSPLGFYVYEQYF. The CDR3 DNA reads TGTGCCAGCAGCCCCTTGGGGTTTTATGTTTACGAGCAGTACTTC.

The rearrangement links TRBV27 to TRBJ2-2, with D possibly TRBD1 on 6 matching bases. The CDR3 sequence is 14 residues long. Germline CDR1 and CDR2: MNHEY and SMNVEV (reference sequence). The V end lost 4 bases, the J end lost 3 bases, and 9 bases lay between the germline ends. The CDR3 region is CASSSGQYTGELFF. The CDR3 DNA follows: TGTGCCAGCAGTTCCGGACAGTACACCGGGGAGCTGTTTTTT.

The V gene is TRBV7-8, the J gene TRBJ2-3, with a tentative D call TRBD1 (5 bases). V was clipped by 2 bases and J by 0 bases, with 12 bases between them. CDR3 size: 16 residues. Germline CDR1 is SGHVS and CDR2 is FQNEAQ. In DNA, the CDR3 is TGTGCCAGCAGCTTAATCAGGGTTGCTAGCACAGATACGCAGTATTTT. Its protein is CASSLIRVASTDTQYF.

For this clone: The junction departs from the called germline gene at one end, perhaps through a read error. The J gene is TRBJ2-3, the V gene TRBV7-7; D is possibly TRBD1 (7 bases). The germline V gene has CDR1 SSHAT and CDR2 FNYEAQ (reference sequence). This CDR3 spans 14 amino acids. The CDR3, as DNA: TGTGCTAGCAGCTTCAGGGGGAGGACAGATACGCAGTATTTT. The encoded protein is CASSFRGRTDTQYF.